One sample yielded the 2 T cell receptor beta chains listed below, sequenced in a study of a mutant IDH1 vaccine in newly diagnosed glioma. The repertoire was sequenced with immunoSEQ multiplex PCR; TCRdb's copy has only in-frame clones and lacks some. The sample lists around 41,000 clones, around 89% seen once, with around 1.5% in the top ten. These receptors' antigens are unknown. Time point indicated: week 35, safety follow-up. It was 300 ug of mutant IDH1 20-mer peptide that made up each vaccine dose, given with topical imiquimod. The source material was PBMCs, sampled from a glioma patient whose treatment included an IDH1 peptide vaccine. These receptor sequences come from a man aged 40-50 years with glioma.

This sequence joins TRBV6-1 and TRBJ2-3; 9 nucleotides align to TRBD1. Losses at the gene ends were 1 base for V and 1 base for J; bases not matched to a gene: 0. The CDR3 extends over 15 amino acids. Germline CDR1 is MNHNS and CDR2 is SASEGT. Here the CDR3 reads CASSEGTGGTDTQYF. CDR3 bases: TGTGCCAGCAGTGAAGGGACAGGGGGCACAGATACGCAGTATTTT.

The chain couples TRBV5-1 to TRBJ1-5, with a possible D match to TRBD1 (6 bases). The CDR3 runs 17 residues. The germline CDR1 and CDR2 sequences are SGHRS and YFSETQ. V lost 4 bases and J lost 0, with 17 bases in between. The chain's CDR3 is CASSPLPAGVSNQPQHF. In DNA form, the CDR3 reads TGCGCCAGCAGCCCCCTCCCCGCAGGGGTTAGCAATCAGCCCCAGCATTTT.